This T cell receptor (beta chain) was recorded in a study of tumor-infiltrating lymphocytes in localized non-small cell lung cancer. About the study: Some samples were collected after neoadjuvant chemotherapy; smokers, never-smokers and several histologies were included. From each patient, both tumor and uninvolved lung, non-adjacent to tumor, were sampled.

Whole-study results and caveats: Immunotypes IM1 and IM2 had similar TCR-derived T-cell fractions. Not all patients were TCR sequenced, owing to tissue quantity.

About this clone: Antigen unknown.

Sequenced by immunoSEQ multiplex PCR; TCRdb stores in-frame clones only, minus some. The sample consists of several thousand clones, 74% of them appearing once. This CDR3 is 16 amino acids long. J lost 7 bases, V lost 2 bases, and 9 bases had no gene match. Germline values: CDR1 MGHRA, CDR2 YSYEKL. The chain couples TRBV4-1 to TRBJ2-1; 9 bases are a match to TRBD1. This sequence was found in a human donor with non-small cell lung cancer. The sample was uninvolved lung tissue not adjacent to the tumor. The CDR3 DNA reads TGCGCCAGCAGCCAACACGGGGGACAGGGTGGGAATGAGCAGTTCTTC. Amino acid sequence: CASSQHGGQGGNEQFF.